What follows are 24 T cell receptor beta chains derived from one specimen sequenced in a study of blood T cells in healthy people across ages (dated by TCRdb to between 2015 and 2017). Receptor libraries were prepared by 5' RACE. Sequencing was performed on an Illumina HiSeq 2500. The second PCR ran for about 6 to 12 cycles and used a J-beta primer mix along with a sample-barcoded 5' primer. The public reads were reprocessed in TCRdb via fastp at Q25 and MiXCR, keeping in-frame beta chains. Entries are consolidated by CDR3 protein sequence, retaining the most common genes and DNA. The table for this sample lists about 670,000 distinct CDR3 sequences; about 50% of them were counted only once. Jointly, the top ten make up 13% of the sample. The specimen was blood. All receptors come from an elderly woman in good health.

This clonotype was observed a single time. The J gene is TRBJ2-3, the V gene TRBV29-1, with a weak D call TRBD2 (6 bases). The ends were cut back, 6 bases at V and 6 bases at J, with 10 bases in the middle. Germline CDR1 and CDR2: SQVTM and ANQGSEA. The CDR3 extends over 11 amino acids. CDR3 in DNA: TGCAGCGTCGGGAGCTGGGATACGCAGTATTTT. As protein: CSVGSWDTQYF.

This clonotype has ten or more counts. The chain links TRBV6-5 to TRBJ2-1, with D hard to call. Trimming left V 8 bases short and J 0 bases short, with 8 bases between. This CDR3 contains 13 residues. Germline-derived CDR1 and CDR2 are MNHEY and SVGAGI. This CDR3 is CASQSGSYNEQFF. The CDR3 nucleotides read TGTGCCAGCCAGTCCGGCTCCTACAATGAGCAGTTCTTC.

For the CDR3, the DNA is TGCAGCGCCCAGGGCTCCTACGAGCAGTACTTC. Amino acid sequence: CSAQGSYEQYF. The chain uses TRBV29-1 and TRBJ2-7, with D possibly being TRBD1 (5 bases). Germline V CDR1 and CDR2: SQVTM, ANQGSEA. The ends were cut back, 7 bases at V and 0 bases at J, with 7 bases in the middle. The CDR3 runs to 11 residues.

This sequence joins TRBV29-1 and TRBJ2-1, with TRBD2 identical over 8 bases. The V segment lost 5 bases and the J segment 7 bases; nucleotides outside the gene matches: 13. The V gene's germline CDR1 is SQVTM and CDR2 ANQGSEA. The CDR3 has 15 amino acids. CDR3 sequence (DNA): TGCAGCGTTCCCCGGGGACGAGCGGGAGCTAATGAGCAGTTCTTC. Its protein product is CSVPRGRAGANEQFF.

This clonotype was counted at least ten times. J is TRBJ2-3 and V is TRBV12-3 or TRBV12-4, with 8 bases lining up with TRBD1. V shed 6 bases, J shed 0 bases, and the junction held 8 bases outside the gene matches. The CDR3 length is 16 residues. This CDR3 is CASRRIRGRSTDTQYF. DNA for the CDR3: TGTGCCAGCAGGAGAATCAGGGGGCGCAGCACAGATACGCAGTATTTT.

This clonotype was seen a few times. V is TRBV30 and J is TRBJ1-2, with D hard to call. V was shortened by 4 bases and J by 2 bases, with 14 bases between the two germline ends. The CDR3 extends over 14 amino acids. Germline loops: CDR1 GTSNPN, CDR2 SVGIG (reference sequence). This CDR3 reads CAWNQFMGNYGYTF. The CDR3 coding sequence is TGTGCCTGGAACCAGTTCATGGGGAACTATGGCTACACCTTC.

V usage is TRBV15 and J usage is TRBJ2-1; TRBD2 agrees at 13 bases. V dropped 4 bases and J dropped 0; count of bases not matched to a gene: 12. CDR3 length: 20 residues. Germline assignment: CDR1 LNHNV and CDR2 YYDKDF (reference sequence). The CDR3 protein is CATSTYATSGGPFSYNEQFF. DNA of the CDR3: TGTGCCACCAGCACCTACGCGACTAGCGGGGGGCCTTTCTCCTACAATGAGCAGTTCTTC.

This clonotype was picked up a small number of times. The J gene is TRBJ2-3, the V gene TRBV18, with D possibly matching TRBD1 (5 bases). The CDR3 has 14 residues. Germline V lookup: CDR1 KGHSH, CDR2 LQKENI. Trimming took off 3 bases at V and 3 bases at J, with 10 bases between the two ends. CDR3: CASSPGATTDTQYF. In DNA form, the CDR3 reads TGTGCCAGCTCACCTGGGGCGACTACAGATACGCAGTATTTT.

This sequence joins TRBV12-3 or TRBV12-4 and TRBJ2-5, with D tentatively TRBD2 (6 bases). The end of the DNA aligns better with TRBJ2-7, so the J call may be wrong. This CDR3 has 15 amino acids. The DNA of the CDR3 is TGTGCCAGCAGTTTAGTTGGAGGGAGTGGCGACGAGCAGTACTTC. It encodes CASSLVGGSGDEQYF.

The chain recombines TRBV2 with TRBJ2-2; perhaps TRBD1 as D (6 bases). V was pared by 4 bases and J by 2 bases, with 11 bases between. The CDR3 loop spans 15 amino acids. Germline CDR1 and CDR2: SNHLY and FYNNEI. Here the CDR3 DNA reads TGTGCCAGCAGTGTGGGACAAATAAACACCGGGGAGCTGTTTTTT. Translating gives CASSVGQINTGELFF.

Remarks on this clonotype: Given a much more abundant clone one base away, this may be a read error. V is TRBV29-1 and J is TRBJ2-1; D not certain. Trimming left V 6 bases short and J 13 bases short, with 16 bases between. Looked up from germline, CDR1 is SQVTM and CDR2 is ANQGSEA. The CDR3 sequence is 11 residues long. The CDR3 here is CSVLPMETQFF. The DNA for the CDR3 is TGCAGCGTACTACCGATGGAGACCCAGTTCTTC.

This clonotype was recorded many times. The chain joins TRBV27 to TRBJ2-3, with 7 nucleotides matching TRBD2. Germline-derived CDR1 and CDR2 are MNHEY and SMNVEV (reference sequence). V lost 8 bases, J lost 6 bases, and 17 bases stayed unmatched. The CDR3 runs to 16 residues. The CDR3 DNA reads TGTGCCAGCGGAGGTCAAGGGGCGGGAGTTGTGGATACGCAGTATTTT. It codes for CASGGQGAGVVDTQYF.

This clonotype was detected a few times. CDR3 in DNA: TGTGCCAGCAGCCAAGGAGGACAGCGGTATAGCAATCAGCCCCAGCATTTT. Protein product: CASSQGGQRYSNQPQHF. V and J are TRBV4-2 and TRBJ1-5; tentative D call: TRBD1 (6 bases). V gave up 1 base and J gave up 0 bases, with 13 bases separating them. CDR1 is LGHNA and CDR2 is YNFKEQ in the germline V gene. The CDR3 runs 17 residues.

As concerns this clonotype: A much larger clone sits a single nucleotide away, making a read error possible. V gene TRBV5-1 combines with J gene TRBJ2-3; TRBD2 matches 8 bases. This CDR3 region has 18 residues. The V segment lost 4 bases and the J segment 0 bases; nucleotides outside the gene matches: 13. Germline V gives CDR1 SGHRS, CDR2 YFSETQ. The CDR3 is CASSTLAGQPISTDTQYF. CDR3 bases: TGCGCCAGCAGCACCCTAGCGGGTCAACCTATTAGCACAGATACGCAGTATTTT. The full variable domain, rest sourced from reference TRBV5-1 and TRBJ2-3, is KAGVTQTPRYLIKTRGQQVTLSCSPISGHRSVSWYQQTPGQGLQFLFEYFSETQRNKGNFPGRFSGRQFSNSRSEMNVSTLELGDSALYLCASSTLAGQPISTDTQYFGPGTRLTVL.

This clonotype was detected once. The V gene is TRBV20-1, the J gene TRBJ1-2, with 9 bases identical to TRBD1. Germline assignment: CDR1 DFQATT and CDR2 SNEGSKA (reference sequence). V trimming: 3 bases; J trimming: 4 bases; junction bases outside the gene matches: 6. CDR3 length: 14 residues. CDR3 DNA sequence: TGCAGTGCTAGCGAGACAGGGGGAACCTATGGCTACACCTTC. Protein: CSASETGGTYGYTF.

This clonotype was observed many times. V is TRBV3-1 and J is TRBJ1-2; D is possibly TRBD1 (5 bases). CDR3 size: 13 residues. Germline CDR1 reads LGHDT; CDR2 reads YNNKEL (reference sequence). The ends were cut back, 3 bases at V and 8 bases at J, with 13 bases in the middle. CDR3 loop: CASSQQGRAGYTF. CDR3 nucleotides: TGTGCCAGCAGCCAGCAGGGTCGGGCGGGCTACACCTTC. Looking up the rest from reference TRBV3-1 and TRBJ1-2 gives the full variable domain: DTAVSQTPKYLVTQMGNDKSIKCEQNLGHDTMYWYKQDSKKFLKIMFSYNNKELIINETVPNRFSPKSPDKAHLNLHINSLELGDSAVYFCASSQQGRAGYTFGSGTRLTVV.

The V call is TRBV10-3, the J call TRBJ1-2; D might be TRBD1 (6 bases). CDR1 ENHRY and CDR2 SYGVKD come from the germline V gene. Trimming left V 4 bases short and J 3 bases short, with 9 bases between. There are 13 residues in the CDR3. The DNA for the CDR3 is TGTGCCATCAGTGTGGCAGGGGACTATGGCTACACCTTC. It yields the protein CAISVAGDYGYTF.

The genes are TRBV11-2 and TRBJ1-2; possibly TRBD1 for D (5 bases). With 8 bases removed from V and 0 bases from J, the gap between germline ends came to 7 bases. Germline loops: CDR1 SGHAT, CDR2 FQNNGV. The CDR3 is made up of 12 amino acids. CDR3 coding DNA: TGTGCCAGCGGGGGTACTAACTATGGCTACACCTTC. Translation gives CASGGTNYGYTF. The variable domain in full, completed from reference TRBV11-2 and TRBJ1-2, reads EAGVAQSPRYKIIEKRQSVAFWCNPISGHATLYWYQQILGQGPKLLIQFQNNGVVDDSQLPKDRFSAERLKGVDSTLKIQPAKLEDSAVYLCASGGTNYGYTFGSGTRLTVV.

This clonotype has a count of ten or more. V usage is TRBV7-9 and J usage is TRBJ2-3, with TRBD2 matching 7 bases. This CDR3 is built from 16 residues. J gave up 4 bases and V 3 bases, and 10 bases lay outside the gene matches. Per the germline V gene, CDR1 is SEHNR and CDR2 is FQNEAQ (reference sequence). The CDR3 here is CASSFRAGAISDTQYF. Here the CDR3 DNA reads TGTGCCAGCAGCTTCCGGGCGGGAGCGATCTCAGATACGCAGTATTTT.

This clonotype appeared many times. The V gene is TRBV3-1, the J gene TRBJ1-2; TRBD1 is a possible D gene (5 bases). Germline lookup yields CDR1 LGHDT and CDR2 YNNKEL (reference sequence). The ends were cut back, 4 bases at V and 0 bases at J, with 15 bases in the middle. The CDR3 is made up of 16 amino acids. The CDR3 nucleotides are TGTGCCAGCAGCCCAGGAGGGGCAGCAACTAACTATGGCTACACCTTC. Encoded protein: CASSPGGAATNYGYTF.

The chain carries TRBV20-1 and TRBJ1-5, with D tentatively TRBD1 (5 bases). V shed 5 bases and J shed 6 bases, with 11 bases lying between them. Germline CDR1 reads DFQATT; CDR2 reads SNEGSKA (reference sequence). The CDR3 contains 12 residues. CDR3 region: CSAWMGGQPQHF. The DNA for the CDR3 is TGCAGTGCTTGGATGGGGGGTCAGCCCCAGCATTTT.

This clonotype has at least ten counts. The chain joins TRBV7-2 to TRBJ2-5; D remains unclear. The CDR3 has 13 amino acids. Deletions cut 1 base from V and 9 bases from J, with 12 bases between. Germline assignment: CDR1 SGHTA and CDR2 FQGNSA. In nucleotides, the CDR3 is TGTGCCAGCAGCTTAGATACCCCGACGGCCCAGTACTTC. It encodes CASSLDTPTAQYF.

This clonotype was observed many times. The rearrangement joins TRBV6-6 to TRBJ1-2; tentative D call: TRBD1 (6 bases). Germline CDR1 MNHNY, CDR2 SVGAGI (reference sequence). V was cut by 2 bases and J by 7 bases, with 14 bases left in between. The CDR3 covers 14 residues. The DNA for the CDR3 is TGTGCCAGCAGTTACCGGGTAGGGGGGTCTGGCTACACCTTC. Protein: CASSYRVGGSGYTF.

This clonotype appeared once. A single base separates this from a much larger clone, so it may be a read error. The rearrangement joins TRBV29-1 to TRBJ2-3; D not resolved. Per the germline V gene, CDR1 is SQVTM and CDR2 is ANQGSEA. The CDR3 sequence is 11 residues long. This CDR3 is CGVGVVDTQYF. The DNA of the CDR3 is TGCGGCGTTGGGGTGGTAGATACGCAGTATTTT.